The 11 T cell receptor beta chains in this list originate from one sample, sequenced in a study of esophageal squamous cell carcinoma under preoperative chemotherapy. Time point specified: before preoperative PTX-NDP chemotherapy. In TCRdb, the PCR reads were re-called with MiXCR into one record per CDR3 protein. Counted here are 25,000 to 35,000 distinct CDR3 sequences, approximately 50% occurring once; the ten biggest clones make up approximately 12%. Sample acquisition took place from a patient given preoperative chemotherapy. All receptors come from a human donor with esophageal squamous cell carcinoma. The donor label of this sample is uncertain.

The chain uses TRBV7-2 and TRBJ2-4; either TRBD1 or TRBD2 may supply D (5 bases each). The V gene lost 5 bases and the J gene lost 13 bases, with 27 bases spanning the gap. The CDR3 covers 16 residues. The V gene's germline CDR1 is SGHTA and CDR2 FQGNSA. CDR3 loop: CASSPPGRRGKNTQYF. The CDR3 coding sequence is TGTGCCAGCAGCCCACCGGGGCGGAGAGGCAAAAACACGCAGTACTTC.

CDR3 sequence reads: CASGATHSNQPQHF. DNA for the CDR3: TGTGCCAGCGGCGCTACGCACAGCAATCAGCCCCAGCATTTT. The chain is built from TRBV6-1 and TRBJ1-5; D not certain. The ends were cut back, 8 bases at V and 1 base at J, with 12 bases in the middle. Germline V gives CDR1 MNHNS, CDR2 SASEGT. The CDR3 consists of 14 residues.

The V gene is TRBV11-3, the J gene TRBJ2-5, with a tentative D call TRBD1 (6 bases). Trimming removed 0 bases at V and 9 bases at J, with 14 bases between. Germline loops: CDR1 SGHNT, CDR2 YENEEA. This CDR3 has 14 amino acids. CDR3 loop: CASSLEGARVAQYF. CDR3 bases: TGTGCCAGCAGCTTAGAGGGGGCCCGGGTTGCCCAGTACTTC. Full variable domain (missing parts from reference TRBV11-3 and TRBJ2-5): EAGVVQSPRYKIIEKKQPVAFWCNPISGHNTLYWYLQNLGQGPELLIRYENEEAVDDSQLPKDRFSAERLKGVDSTLKIQPAELGDSAVYLCASSLEGARVAQYFGPGTRLLVL.

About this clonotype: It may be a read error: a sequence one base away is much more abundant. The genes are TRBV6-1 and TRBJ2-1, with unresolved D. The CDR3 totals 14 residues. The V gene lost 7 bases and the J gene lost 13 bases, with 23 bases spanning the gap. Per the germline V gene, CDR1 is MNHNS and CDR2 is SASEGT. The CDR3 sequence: CASKNGGRQETQFF. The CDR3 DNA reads TGTGCCAGCAAGAACGGCGGCAGACAAGAGACCCAGTTCTTC.

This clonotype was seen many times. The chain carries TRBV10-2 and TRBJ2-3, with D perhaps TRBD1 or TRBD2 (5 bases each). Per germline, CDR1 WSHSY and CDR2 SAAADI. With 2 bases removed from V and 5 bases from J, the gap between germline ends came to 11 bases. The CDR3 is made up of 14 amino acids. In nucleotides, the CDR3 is TGCGCCAGCAGTGAGAGGAGGCAGGGAGATACGCAGTATTTT. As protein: CASSERRQGDTQYF.

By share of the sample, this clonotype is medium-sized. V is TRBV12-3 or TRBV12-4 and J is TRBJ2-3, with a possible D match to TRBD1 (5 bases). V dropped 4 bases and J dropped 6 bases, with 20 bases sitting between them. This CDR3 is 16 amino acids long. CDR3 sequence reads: CASSSQGFGVSDTQYF. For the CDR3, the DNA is TGTGCCAGCAGTTCCCAGGGTTTTGGTGTGTCGGATACGCAGTATTTT.

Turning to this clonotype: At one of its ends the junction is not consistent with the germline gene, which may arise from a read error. The CDR3 sequence: CASSEFGGSDTDTQYF. CDR3 bases: TGTGCCAGCAGTGAATTTGGGGGAAGCGACACAGATACGCAGTACTTT. The chain links TRBV6-1 to TRBJ2-3; possibly TRBD1 or TRBD2 for D (5 bases each). The length of the CDR3 is 16 residues. Germline V gene lookup returns CDR1 MNHNS and CDR2 SASEGT.

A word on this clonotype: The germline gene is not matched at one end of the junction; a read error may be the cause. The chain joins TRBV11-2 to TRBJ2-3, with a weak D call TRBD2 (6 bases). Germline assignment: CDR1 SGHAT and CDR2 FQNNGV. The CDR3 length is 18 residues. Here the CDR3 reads CASSRRVAGLCAKDTQYF. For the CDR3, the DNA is TGTGCCAGCAGCCGCCGGGTCGCGGGGCTGTGCGCCAAAGACACTCAGTATTTC.

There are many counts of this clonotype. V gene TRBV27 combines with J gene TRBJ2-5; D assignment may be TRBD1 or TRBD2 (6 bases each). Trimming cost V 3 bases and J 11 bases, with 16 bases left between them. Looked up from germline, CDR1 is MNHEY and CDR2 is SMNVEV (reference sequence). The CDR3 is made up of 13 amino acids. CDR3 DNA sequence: TGTGCCAGCAGTTTGGGACTCAGGGGTGAGCAGTACTTC. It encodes CASSLGLRGEQYF.

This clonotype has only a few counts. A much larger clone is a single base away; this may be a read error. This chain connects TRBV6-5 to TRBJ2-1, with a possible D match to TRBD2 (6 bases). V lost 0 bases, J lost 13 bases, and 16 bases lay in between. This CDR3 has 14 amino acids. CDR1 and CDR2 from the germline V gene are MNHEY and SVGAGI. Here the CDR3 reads CASSYSLAQETQFF. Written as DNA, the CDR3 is TGTGCCAGCAGTTACTCCCTAGCGCAAGAGACCCAGTTCTTC.

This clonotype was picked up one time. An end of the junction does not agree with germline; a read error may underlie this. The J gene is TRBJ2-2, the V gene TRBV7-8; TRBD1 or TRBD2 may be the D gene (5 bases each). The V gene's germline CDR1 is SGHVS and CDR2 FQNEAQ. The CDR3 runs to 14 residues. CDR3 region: CASSLDGSTGALFF. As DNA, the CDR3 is TGTGCCAGCAGCCTTGATGGCAGCACCGGGGCGCTGTTTTTT.